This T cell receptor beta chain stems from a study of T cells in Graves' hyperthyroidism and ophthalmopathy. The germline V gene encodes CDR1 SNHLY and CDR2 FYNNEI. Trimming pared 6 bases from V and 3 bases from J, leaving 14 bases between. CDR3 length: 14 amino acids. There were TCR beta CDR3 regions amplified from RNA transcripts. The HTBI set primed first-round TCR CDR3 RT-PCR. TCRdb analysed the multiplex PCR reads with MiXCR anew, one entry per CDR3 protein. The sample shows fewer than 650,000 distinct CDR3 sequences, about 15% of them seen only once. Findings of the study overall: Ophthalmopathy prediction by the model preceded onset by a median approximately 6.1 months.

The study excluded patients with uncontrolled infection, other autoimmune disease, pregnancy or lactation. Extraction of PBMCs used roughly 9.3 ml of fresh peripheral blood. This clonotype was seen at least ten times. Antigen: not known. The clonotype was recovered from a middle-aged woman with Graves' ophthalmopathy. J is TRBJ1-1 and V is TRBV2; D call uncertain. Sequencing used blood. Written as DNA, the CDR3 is TGTGCCAGCAGAAATTTGAGGAAGGACACTGAAGCTTTCTTT. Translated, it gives CASRNLRKDTEAFF.